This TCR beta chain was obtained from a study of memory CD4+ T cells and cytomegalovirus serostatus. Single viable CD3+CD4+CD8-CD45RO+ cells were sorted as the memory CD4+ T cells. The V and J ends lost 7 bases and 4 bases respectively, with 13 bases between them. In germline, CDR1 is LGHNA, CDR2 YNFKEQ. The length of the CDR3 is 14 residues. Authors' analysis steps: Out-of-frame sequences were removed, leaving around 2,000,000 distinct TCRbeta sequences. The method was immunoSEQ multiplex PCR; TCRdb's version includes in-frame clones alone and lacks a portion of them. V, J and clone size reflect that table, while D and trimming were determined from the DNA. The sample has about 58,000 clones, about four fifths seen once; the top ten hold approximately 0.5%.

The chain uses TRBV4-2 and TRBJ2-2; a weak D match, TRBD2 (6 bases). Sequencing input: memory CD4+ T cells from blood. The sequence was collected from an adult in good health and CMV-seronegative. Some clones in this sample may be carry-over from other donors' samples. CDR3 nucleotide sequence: TGTGCCAGCAAGAGGGCCGGGGGCACCGGGGAGCTGTTTTTT. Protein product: CASKRAGGTGELFF.